This note documents a single T cell receptor beta chain sequence. Its antigen remains unknown. Next came a second PCR, run for about 7 to 12 cycles, which used a sample-barcoded 5' primer along with a J-beta primer mix. Every cDNA molecule bore a tag from a template-switch adaptor containing 12 random nucleotides. MiXCR was run by TCRdb on the 5' RACE reads, yielding one entry per CDR3 protein. The sample yields about 1.8 million distinct CDR3 sequences, about 49% seen once. This sample is part of a study of blood T cells in healthy people across ages. General observations from the study: Age brought a roughly linear fall in TCR beta diversity measured per million T cells.

Donors ranged from roughly 6 to 100 years old and were healthy Caucasians in Russia. The clonotype originates from a middle-aged woman in good health. Sequencing was carried out using blood.

The CDR3 DNA sequence: TGCAGTGCTCAGACTGGGGGATTGGGTGAAAAACTGTTTTTT. Translated, it gives CSAQTGGLGEKLFF. The rearrangement joins TRBV20-1 to TRBJ1-4; D may be TRBD1 (5 bases). Trimming stripped 5 bases from V and 7 bases from J, with 17 bases between. Germline V lookup: CDR1 DFQATT, CDR2 SNEGSKA (reference sequence). The CDR3 is 14 amino acids.